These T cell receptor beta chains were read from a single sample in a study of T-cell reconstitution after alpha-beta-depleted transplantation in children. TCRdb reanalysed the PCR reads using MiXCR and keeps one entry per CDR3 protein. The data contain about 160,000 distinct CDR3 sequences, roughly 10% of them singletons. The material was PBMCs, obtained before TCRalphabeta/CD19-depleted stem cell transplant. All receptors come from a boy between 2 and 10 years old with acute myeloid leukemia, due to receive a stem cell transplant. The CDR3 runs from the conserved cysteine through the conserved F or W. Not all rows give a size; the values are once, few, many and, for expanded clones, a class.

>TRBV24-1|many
CATSDLPTDTQYF
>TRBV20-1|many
CSARGGTVIETQYF
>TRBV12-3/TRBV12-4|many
CASSSGTGYYQPQHF
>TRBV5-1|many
CASSFGDSYEQYF
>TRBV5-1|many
CASSWSGTPDNEKLFF
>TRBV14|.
CASSPGWREEKLFF
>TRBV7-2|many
CASSSRGTEAYNEQFF
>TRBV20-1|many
CSARGDRGKEETQYF
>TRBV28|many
CASSLDYFGQSTNEQFF
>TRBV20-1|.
CSARPWTFTSTDTQYF
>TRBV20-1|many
CSARDPNGLYTF
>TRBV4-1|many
CASSHRTGGVGTGELFF